These T cell receptor beta chains were read from a single sample in a study of beta chain features in type 1 diabetes. Data came from immunoSEQ multiplex PCR; TCRdb stores just in-frame clones and leaves some out. The sample lists under 300,000 clones, about 26% seen once, with roughly 4% in the top ten. Sequencing was carried out using central memory CD4+ T cells from blood. The receptor source for this set is a man aged 30-40 years in good health. Both conserved end residues are part of each CDR3. D genes are given only for firm matches. Where a row states a size, it is once, few, many or the class of an expanded clone; other rows omit it.

TRBD2 NA TRBJ2-3 TRBV4-1 CASSPTGLAVTDTQYF TGCGCCAGCAGCCCTACGGGACTAGCGGTCACAGATACGCAGTATTTT
NA once TRBJ1-1 TRBV30 CAWRKGQFHTEAFF TGTGCCTGGAGGAAGGGGCAGTTCCACACTGAAGCTTTCTTT
TRBD1 NA TRBJ2-7 TRBV7-9 CAVRTGAYEQYF TGTGCCGTCAGAACAGGGGCCTACGAGCAGTACTTC
NA few TRBJ2-7 TRBV5-1 CASSLATVSYEQYF TGCGCCAGCAGCTTGGCGACAGTCTCCTACGAGCAGTACTTC
NA NA TRBJ1-5 TRBV19 CASSPLGGAQHF TGTGCCAGTAGCCCCCTAGGGGGGGCCCAGCATTTT
NA few TRBJ2-1 TRBV29-1 CSVDQGGGYNEQFF TGCAGCGTTGACCAGGGAGGGGGCTACAATGAGCAGTTCTTC
NA few TRBJ2-6 TRBV15 CATSSRWQGQYSGANVLTF TGTGCCACCAGCAGTAGGTGGCAAGGACAATACTCTGGGGCCAACGTCCTGACTTTC
TRBD1 many TRBJ2-2 TRBV7-2 CASSLYRGNTGELFF TGTGCCAGCAGCCTTTACAGGGGGAACACCGGGGAGCTGTTTTTT
TRBD2 NA TRBJ2-1 TRBV5-6 CASSPGRGHYNEQFF TGTGCCAGCAGCCCCGGGAGGGGTCATTACAATGAGCAGTTCTTC
NA NA TRBJ1-1 TRBV7-6 CACREDTEAFF TGTGCCTGCCGTGAGGACACTGAAGCTTTCTTT
NA many TRBJ2-6 TRBV5-1 CASSLDGSGANVLTF TGCGCCAGCAGCTTGGATGGATCTGGGGCCAACGTCCTGACTTTC
NA few TRBJ2-2 TRBV4-3 CASSPDRDGELFF TGCGCCAGCAGCCCAGACCGGGACGGGGAGCTGTTTTTT
TRBD2 few TRBJ2-7 TRBV7-2 CASSTGTSGRFDEQYF TGTGCCAGCAGCACTGGGACTAGCGGGAGGTTCGACGAGCAGTACTTC
NA few TRBJ2-2 TRBV4-1 CASSQDRKTGELFF TGCGCCAGCAGCCAAGATAGAAAGACCGGGGAGCTGTTTTTT
TRBD1 few TRBJ2-1 TRBV30 CAYSGQGYNEQFF TGTGCCTATTCGGGACAGGGTTACAATGAGCAGTTCTTC
NA NA TRBJ2-7 TRBV20-1 CSARDSYEQYF TGCAGTGCTAGAGATTCCTACGAGCAGTACTTC
NA NA TRBJ2-3 TRBV6-5 CASSSAGITDTQYF TGTGCCAGCAGTTCCGCGGGAATTACAGATACGCAGTATTTT
NA NA TRBJ1-5 TRBV7-9 CASSLVIDQPQHF TGTGCCAGCAGCTTAGTTATCGATCAGCCCCAGCATTTT
TRBD2 NA TRBJ2-1 TRBV5-6 CASSALAGGGREQFF TGTGCCAGCAGCGCTCTAGCGGGAGGGGGTCGGGAGCAGTTCTTC
TRBD1 NA TRBJ2-5 TRBV2 CASNRGLGETQYF TGTGCCAGTAACAGGGGATTGGGGGAGACCCAGTACTTC
NA NA TRBJ2-2 TRBV7-7 CASSRTSTGELVF TGTGCCAGCAGCAGGACGAGCACCGGGGAGCTGGTTTTT
TRBD1 NA TRBJ2-5 TRBV29-1 CSGRTGGETQYF TGCAGCGGCCGGACAGGGGGAGAGACCCAGTACTTC
TRBD1 once TRBJ1-1 TRBV7-8 CASRDRVSEAFF TGTGCCAGCAGGGACAGGGTGTCTGAAGCTTTCTTT
NA NA TRBJ2-3 TRBV7-2 CASSLGLRQYF TGTGCCAGCAGCCTCGGGCTGAGGCAGTATTTT
TRBD1 NA TRBJ2-7 TRBV28 CASTPPGTGVLEQYF TGTGCCAGCACCCCCCCCGGGACAGGAGTGCTCGAGCAGTACTTC
TRBD1 few TRBJ2-7 TRBV27 CASKGARTYEQYF TGTGCGTCGAAGGGGGCGAGAACCTACGAGCAGTACTTC
NA NA TRBJ2-7 TRBV4-1 CASSPRGFDEQYF TGCGCCAGCAGCCCCAGGGGATTCGACGAGCAGTACTTC
TRBD1 NA TRBJ1-5 TRBV28 CASSPRDRGNNQPQHF TGTGCCAGCAGTCCACGGGACAGGGGGAATAATCAGCCCCAGCATTTT
NA few TRBJ1-5 TRBV18 CASSPPNRSPNQPQHF TGTGCCAGCTCACCACCGAACAGGTCCCCCAATCAGCCCCAGCATTTT
NA NA TRBJ1-6 TRBV5-6 CASSRGADYNSPLHF TGTGCCAGCAGCCGCGGGGCTGACTATAATTCACCCCTCCACTTT
TRBD1 NA TRBJ1-2 TRBV5-6 CASSLGQGRGGYTF TGTGCCAGCAGCTTGGGACAGGGAAGAGGAGGCTACACCTTC
TRBD1 few TRBJ1-4 TRBV29-1 CSVEGTGGGKLFF TGCAGCGTTGAGGGGACAGGGGGCGGAAAACTGTTTTTT
TRBD1 NA TRBJ2-1 TRBV11-2 CASSPTGGGWNEQFF TGTGCCAGCAGCCCCACAGGGGGCGGTTGGAATGAGCAGTTCTTC
NA NA TRBJ1-2 TRBV7-8 CASSLEQGSGVNGYTF TGTGCCAGCAGCTTGGAACAGGGTTCAGGGGTTAATGGCTACACCTTC
NA NA TRBJ1-2 TRBV5-1 CASSRERNYGYTF TGCGCCAGCAGCCGAGAGCGTAACTATGGCTACACCTTC
TRBD1 NA TRBJ2-5 TRBV18 CASSRTLQGAQETQYF TGTGCCAGCTCACGTACGCTACAGGGGGCACAAGAGACCCAGTACTTC
NA NA TRBJ2-7 TRBV7-9 CASSLSKAYEQYF TGTGCCAGCAGCTTATCGAAGGCCTACGAGCAGTACTTC
NA NA TRBJ2-3 TRBV7-9 CASSQDTRTDTQYF TGTGCCAGCAGCCAGGACACTCGCACAGATACGCAGTATTTT
TRBD1 NA TRBJ2-3 TRBV9 CASSVEVGGRTDTQYF TGTGCCAGCAGCGTTGAGGTAGGGGGCCGCACAGATACGCAGTATTTT
NA NA TRBJ2-5 TRBV9 CASSVQSVAETQYF TGTGCCAGCAGCGTACAATCGGTGGCGGAGACCCAGTACTTC
TRBD2 NA TRBJ2-7 TRBV7-2 CASRPGTSVDEQYF TGTGCCAGCAGACCCGGGACTAGCGTTGACGAGCAGTACTTC
NA NA TRBJ1-3 TRBV7-2 CASSSSGTSGNTIYF TGTGCCAGCAGCTCCTCCGGGACCTCTGGAAACACCATATATTTT
NA NA TRBJ2-1 TRBV4-1 CASSQTVGGGNEQFF TGCGCCAGCAGTCAAACAGTGGGGGGTGGGAATGAGCAGTTCTTC
TRBD1 NA TRBJ2-3 TRBV7-2 CASSLAGTGADTQYF TGTGCCAGCAGCTTAGCGGGGACAGGGGCAGATACGCAGTATTTT
NA NA TRBJ2-2 TRBV28 CASSLHEELFF TGTGCCAGCAGTCTGCACGAGGAGCTGTTTTTT
NA NA TRBJ2-5 TRBV5-4 CASRWSGTQETQYF TGTGCCAGCAGGTGGAGCGGTACCCAAGAGACCCAGTACTTC
NA few TRBJ1-2 TRBV7-2 CASSITSNYGYTF TGTGCCAGCAGCATTACCAGCAACTATGGCTACACCTTC
TRBD1 few TRBJ1-5 TRBV7-8 CASSSGTGGRIGQPQHF TGTGCCAGCAGCTCCGGGACAGGGGGCAGGATTGGTCAGCCCCAGCATTTT
NA few TRBJ2-1 TRBV29-1 CSVELLGNEQFF TGCAGCGTTGAACTCTTGGGCAATGAGCAGTTCTTC
NA few TRBJ2-5 TRBV19 CASGRGRQETQYF TGTGCCAGTGGTCGGGGTCGACAAGAGACCCAGTACTTC
TRBD2 NA TRBJ2-5 TRBV7-9 CASSLNGLEGETQYF TGTGCCAGCAGCTTAAATGGACTAGAAGGGGAGACCCAGTACTTC
NA many TRBJ2-7 TRBV5-1 CASSAPSGEQYF TGCGCCAGCAGTGCCCCAAGTGGCGAGCAGTACTTC
NA few TRBJ2-1 TRBV10-3 CAIRGLGGNEQFF TGTGCCATCAGGGGCTTAGGTGGCAATGAGCAGTTCTTC
TRBD2 few TRBJ2-1 TRBV5-1 CASSLVGGGGAYNEQFF TGCGCCAGCAGCTTGGTGGGCGGCGGGGGAGCTTACAATGAGCAGTTCTTC
TRBD2 few TRBJ2-5 TRBV9 CASSVGLAGGIQETQYF TGTGCCAGCAGCGTGGGACTAGCGGGGGGAATTCAAGAGACCCAGTACTTC
TRBD1 many TRBJ2-5 TRBV4-3 CASSQGQGETQYF TGCGCCAGCAGCCAAGGACAGGGAGAGACCCAGTACTTC
NA few TRBJ2-1 TRBV7-2 CASTRDPNYNEQFF TGTGCCAGCACCCGGGACCCGAACTATAATGAGCAGTTCTTC
NA NA TRBJ2-3 TRBV2 CASSMTSGAGTDTQYF TGTGCCAGCAGCATGACGTCGGGGGCAGGCACAGATACGCAGTATTTT